One and the same sample provided the 13 T cell receptor beta chains below, sequenced in a study of T cell responses to AZD1222 COVID-19 vaccine. Generated by immunoSEQ multiplex PCR, the TCRdb table keeps only in-frame clones and is missing some. Among approximately 160,000 clones listed, 90% were seen once. Sequenced material: peripheral blood, taken on day 0 of AZD1222 vaccination. The receptors here all came from an adult in good health.

The chain is built from TRBV7-8 and TRBJ2-7; 9 bases align to TRBD1. Germline CDR1 reads SGHVS; CDR2 reads FQNEAQ. This CDR3 is built from 15 residues. The J segment lost 3 bases and the V segment lost 7 bases, leaving 10 bases of the junction unmatched. The CDR3 reads CASNQDRGAVYEQYF. CDR3 coding DNA: TGTGCCAGCAACCAGGACAGGGGTGCTGTCTACGAGCAGTACTTC. The entire variable domain, with the rest obtained from reference TRBV7-8 and TRBJ2-7, is as follows: GAGVSQSPRYKVAKRGQDVALRCDPISGHVSLFWYQQALGQGPEFLTYFQNEAQLDKSGLPSDRFFAERPEGSVSTLKIQRTQQEDSAVYLCASNQDRGAVYEQYFGPGTRLTVT.

This sequence joins TRBV5-4 and TRBJ2-5, with 16 bases that match TRBD2. CDR1 is SGHNT, CDR2 YYREEE, per germline (reference sequence). The CDR3 length is 17 residues. V dropped 4 bases and J dropped 9; count of bases not matched to a gene: 12. The CDR3 is CASSPASGTSGGVAQYF. The CDR3 DNA reads as TGTGCCAGCAGCCCTGCCTCCGGGACTAGCGGGGGGGTGGCCCAGTACTTC.

The sample holds one count of this clone. This rearrangement joins TRBV11-2 to TRBJ2-3, with a possible D match to TRBD1 (7 bases). This CDR3 is 15 amino acids long. Germline CDR1 and CDR2: SGHAT and FQNNGV. The V end lost 5 bases, the J end lost 3 bases, and 15 bases lay between the germline ends. The CDR3 nucleotides read TGTGCCAGCAGCCCAAATCCAGGGGGGACAGATACGCAGTATTTT. Protein: CASSPNPGGTDTQYF.

The chain recombines TRBV7-2 with TRBJ2-7; TRBD1 aligns across 9 bases. V lost 5 bases to trimming and J lost 2 bases; unmatched junction nucleotides: 7. Germline CDR1 SGHTA, CDR2 FQGNSA. The CDR3 has 15 amino acids. The DNA for the CDR3 is TGTGCCAGCAGCCTCACAGGGGGCGCAGCCTACGAGCAGTACTTC. It encodes CASSLTGGAAYEQYF.

The rearrangement joins TRBV30 to TRBJ1-1; D might be TRBD1 (5 bases). Trimming pared 4 bases from V and 1 base from J, leaving 13 bases between. Germline-derived CDR1 and CDR2 are GTSNPN and SVGIG (reference sequence). This CDR3 contains 14 residues. CDR3 nucleotides: TGTGCCTGGACCAAAGGGGCGGCGAACACTGAAGCTTTCTTT. Translated: CAWTKGAANTEAFF.

Concerning this clone itself: Other DNA sequences in the same sample also yield this CDR3. This chain uses TRBV7-2 with TRBJ1-1, with D unresolved. CDR1 and CDR2 (germline): SGHTA, FQGNSA. The CDR3 has 13 amino acids. Trimming pared 3 bases from V and 1 base from J, leaving 6 bases between. The CDR3 bases are TGTGCCAGCAGCTTTGGGCGGAACACTGAAGCTTTCTTT. Translation gives CASSFGRNTEAFF.

The chain links TRBV6-5 to TRBJ1-2; D is undetermined. The ends were cut back, 2 bases at V and 0 bases at J, with 10 bases in the middle. Germline V gene data show CDR1 as MNHEY and CDR2 as SVGAGI. This CDR3 region has 15 residues. The CDR3, as DNA: TGTGCCAGCAGTTACGTCGGGGTCTCTAACTATGGCTACACCTTC. Amino acid sequence: CASSYVGVSNYGYTF.

A single count supports this clone. The V and J genes are TRBV7-3 and TRBJ1-5, with D uncertain. V dropped 1 base and J dropped 2 bases, with 9 bases sitting between them. The CDR3 loop spans 15 amino acids. CDR1 and CDR2 from the germline V gene are SGHTA and FQGTGA. The CDR3 spells CASSLKFRRNQPQHF. The DNA of the CDR3 is TGTGCCAGCAGCTTAAAGTTCAGACGCAATCAGCCCCAGCATTTT.

This clone was found once. The genes are TRBV5-1 and TRBJ1-6, with D perhaps matching TRBD1 (6 bases). The CDR3 totals 16 residues. The ends were cut back, 0 bases at V and 7 bases at J, with 14 bases in the middle. Germline loops: CDR1 SGHRS, CDR2 YFSETQ. CDR3 DNA sequence: TGCGCCAGCAGCTTGGGTGAAGGGCAGGGGAATTCACCCCTCCACTTT. This sequence encodes CASSLGEGQGNSPLHF.

This clone occurred a few times. The chain has TRBV19 and TRBJ1-2, with 7 bases lining up with TRBD1. The CDR3 loop spans 12 amino acids. V shed 9 bases and J 7 bases; nucleotides not matched to a gene: 8. Germline CDR1 LNHDA, CDR2 SQIVND (reference sequence). The DNA of the CDR3 is TGTGCCAGCACGGACAGGAGCTCTGGCTACACCTTC. This codes for CASTDRSSGYTF.

The V gene is TRBV9, the J gene TRBJ2-5, with D unclear. Germline-derived CDR1 and CDR2 are SGDLS and YYNGEE. The CDR3 sequence is 16 residues long. Trimming took off 3 bases at V and 0 bases at J, with 15 bases between the two ends. The DNA for the CDR3 is TGTGCCAGCAGCGACCCAGCTCGAGTGGACCAAGAGACCCAGTACTTC. Translation: CASSDPARVDQETQYF.

The chain couples TRBV5-5 to TRBJ1-2; no reliable D call. Germline CDR1 is SGHKS and CDR2 is YYEKEE (reference sequence). Trimming shortened V by 4 bases and J by 0 bases, and 16 bases separated the two germline ends. CDR3 size: 16 residues. The CDR3 is CASSGSGQLPNYGYTF. CDR3 in DNA: TGTGCCAGCAGCGGGTCCGGGCAGTTGCCTAACTATGGCTACACCTTC.

This chain links TRBV7-8 with TRBJ1-2, with D possibly being TRBD1 (5 bases). This CDR3 spans 16 amino acids. V shed 5 bases and J shed 0 bases, with 16 bases lying between them. CDR1 and CDR2 from the germline V gene are SGHVS and FQNEAQ. The CDR3 here is CASSPIDGQSNYGYTF. In DNA form, the CDR3 reads TGTGCCAGCAGCCCCATAGACGGACAATCTAACTATGGCTACACCTTC.